Each of the 5 T cell receptor beta chains below was sequenced from the same sample in a study of blood T cell repertoires in COVID-19. Sequenced by immunoSEQ multiplex PCR; TCRdb stores in-frame clones only, minus some. The sample holds some 320,000 clones, around nine tenths seen once. The sample consisted of PBMCs or T cells enriched from blood (not recorded which). Source of these receptors: a man aged 60-69 years who had recovered from COVID-19.

This chain joins TRBV5-1 and TRBJ2-4, with D maybe TRBD1 (5 bases). Trimming took off 6 bases at V and 2 bases at J, with 15 bases between the two ends. Germline CDR1 and CDR2: SGHRS and YFSETQ. This CDR3 contains 15 residues. CDR3 coding DNA: TGCGCCAGCACAGGGCCAGGGTTGTCCAAAAACATTCAGTACTTC. This sequence encodes CASTGPGLSKNIQYF.

The chain has TRBV19 and TRBJ2-7; 10 nucleotides agree with TRBD2. Trimming took 0 bases from V and 4 from J; bases not matched to a gene: 3. This CDR3 contains 15 residues. From germline, CDR1 is LNHDA and CDR2 SQIVND (reference sequence). DNA of the CDR3: TGTGCCAGTAGTATAGATCTAGCGGGAGAGTACGAGCAGTACTTC. Its protein product is CASSIDLAGEYEQYF.

This chain joins TRBV6-5 and TRBJ1-2; 9 bases map to TRBD1. V was pared by 6 bases and J by 7 bases, with 9 bases of the junction left unmatched. The CDR3 runs to 14 residues. Looked up from germline, CDR1 is MNHEY and CDR2 is SVGAGI. DNA of the CDR3: TGTGCCAGCAGCCCGGGACAGGGCCAGTCTGGCTACACCTTC. Its protein product is CASSPGQGQSGYTF.

This chain connects TRBV5-8 to TRBJ2-7; D is possibly TRBD1 (5 bases). V gave up 3 bases and J gave up 3 bases, with 13 bases separating them. From germline, CDR1 is SGHTS and CDR2 YDEGEE. The CDR3 consists of 14 residues. The CDR3 loop reads CASSSLSRVYEQYF. CDR3 nucleotide sequence: TGTGCCAGCAGCTCATTAAGCAGGGTCTACGAGCAGTACTTC.

This clone was detected only once. The chain combines TRBV3-1 (or the pseudogene TRBV3-2) with TRBJ2-3; D unresolved. V was trimmed by 1 base and J by 2 bases, leaving 4 bases between them. The germline gives CDR1 LGHDT, CDR2 YNNKEL (reference sequence). This CDR3 is 13 amino acids long. Here the CDR3 reads CASSQAYTDTQYF. The CDR3 nucleotides read TGTGCCAGCAGCCAAGCCTACACAGATACGCAGTATTTT.